The TCR beta chain under discussion was sequenced for a study of blood T cell repertoires in COVID-19. As for the study in general: Researchers got acute and convalescent COVID-19 samples from the United States, Italy and Spain. The analysed material was cDNA or gDNA that came from T cells, B-cell-depleted T cells, or PBMCs.

The CDR3 totals 13 residues. CDR1 MNHNS and CDR2 SASEGT come from the germline V gene. V shed 3 bases and J shed 7 bases, with 10 bases lying between them. Authors' methods: Amplification from reference gene primers served as the basis for estimated nucleated cell counts. The protocol was immunoSEQ multiplex PCR, while the TCRdb copy is restricted to in-frame clones and leaves out a portion. V and J calls and clone size come straight from that table; D and trimming were deduced from the DNA. Of some 170,000 clones detected, around 81% appear once; the ten largest clones hold more than 9.5%. This sequence joins TRBV6-1 and TRBJ1-5; D might be TRBD1 (5 bases). This TCR came from a man in his sixties with active or convalescent COVID-19. The sequencing sample was made of peripheral blood. The CDR3 here is CASSDGGWQPQHF. CDR3 DNA: TGTGCCAGCAGTGATGGGGGGTGGCAGCCCCAGCATTTT.